The TCR beta chain under discussion was sequenced for a study of beta chain features in type 1 diabetes (dated by TCRdb to the late 2010s). As for the study more broadly: Mean age, gender distribution, total cell number and subset yield were not different between patients and healthy donors. A total of some 110 million sorted cells were examined across all samples, and the number of cells per subset was strongly correlated with RNA yield. The study compared the TCRB repertoires of sorted circulating CD4+ T cell subsets in recently diagnosed type 1 diabetes patients with those in matched healthy donors. Naive and central memory subsets were obtained from all 28 donors, but regulatory and stem cell-like memory subsets were isolated from only 8 patients and roughly 8 healthy donors.

With regard to this clone: The clone's antigen remains unknown. Base qualities are not at hand, and no much larger clone is one base apart.

A single peripheral blood draw of roughly 0.11 L on average was collected from each donor into heparinised tubes. Using a panel that included CD45RO, CCR7, CD25, CD127, CD95 and CD27, naive, central memory, regulatory and stem cell-like memory CD4+ T cells were sorted on a BD FACSAria II. All sorted populations exceeded 95% purity. PBMCs were isolated immediately by Lymphoprep density gradient centrifugation and stained directly without culture. So that batch effects would be minimized, each experiment stained and sorted samples in pairs, pairing one healthy donor with one patient. The High Capacity cDNA Reverse Transcription Kit was used to reverse transcribe all of the isolated RNA, meaning that expressed TCRB transcripts were what got sequenced. Deep immunoSEQ sequencing was applied to naive, central memory and regulatory T cell samples, giving an average of roughly 3.6 million total reads per sample. Sorted cells were lysed in RLT buffer and RNA was extracted with DNase-treated RNeasy Micro or Mini kits, depending on cell number. To prevent cross-contamination, every cell subset was processed on its own, while patient and healthy donor samples were processed together. The immunoSEQ multiplex PCR was used to amplify TCRB sequences from cDNA, yielding 87-bp fragments that span the CDR3 region. Amplicons were sequenced on the Illumina HiSeq platform. Per the original workflow: PCR bias was computationally corrected using synthetic template baselines, reads within Hamming distance 2 were collapsed, and singletons that could not be merged were discarded. Reads were aligned against IMGT so that V, D and J genes, CDR3 length and insertions or deletions at six rearrangement sites could be assigned. Within each subset, clonotype counts were normalized to sorted cell number, and only after that were true diversity and Gini coefficients computed with the tcR R package. Repertoire sharing was quantified using the overlap coefficient calculated on TCRB nucleotide sequences. As a proxy for the pre-selection repertoire, out-of-frame TCRB sequences from naive cells were analyzed. In its TCRdb copy, this immuneACCESS table keeps in-frame sequences only and misses some clones. Where compared with another copy, unresolved V genes explain less than half of these, and the others have no known cause. V and J calls and clone size follow that table, whereas D and trimming were derived from the DNA. In all, the sample holds 200,000 to 300,000 clones, and just over 20% of those were seen once. About 0.027% of the sample is held by the ten biggest clonotypes.

Here is what the overall study found, with its caveats: The naive, central memory and regulatory TCRB repertoires appeared to resemble one another more closely among patients than among healthy donors. Because the HLA sub-analyses included only small numbers of individuals, any influence of HLA type on TCRB rearrangement was left unresolved. Type 1 diabetes patients showed a moderate but significant shortening of TCRB CDR3 length in all four CD4+ subsets. Shorter templates might be favored by PCR, yet because patient and control samples were amplified and corrected together, any such skew would affect both groups equally. Sequencing cDNA rather than genomic DNA could over-represent highly expressing activated cells, although activation and CD3 levels did not differ between groups. At VDJ recombination sites, type 1 diabetes patients had fewer insertions and more deleted nucleotides, which implies abnormalities in thymic rearrangement.

V was cut back by 6 bases and J by 1 base, leaving a gap of 9 bases between them. CDR3 length: 14 amino acids, cysteine to phenylalanine. CDR3 DNA is the only sequence kept; it has 42 bases, read in frame from the first base. From a lookup of the germline V gene (reference sequence), CDR1 and CDR2 are SSHAT and FNYEAQ. Sequenced sample: naive CD4+ T cells from blood. The sample's cell subset or site label, decoded: true naive CD4+ T cells. The TCR was taken from a woman aged 40 to 50 with type 1 diabetes. The chain links TRBV7-7 with TRBJ2-2; TRBD1 could be the D gene, as 6 bases match. This receptor has the CDR3 CASRRDKNTGELFF. The DNA reads as follows: TGTGCCAGCAGACGGGACAAGAACACCGGGGAGCTGTTTTTT.